This passage covers 27 T cell receptor beta chains from one sample sequenced in a study of blood T cell repertoires in COVID-19. Repertoires were generated with immunoSEQ multiplex PCR, while TCRdb's copy carries only in-frame clones and drops some. The profile shows more than 150,000 clones, around 82% of them singletons. Sequenced: PBMCs or T cells enriched from blood (not recorded which). All receptors come from a man between 35 and 55 years old who had recovered from COVID-19.

The rearrangement joins TRBV3-1 (or the pseudogene TRBV3-2) to TRBJ1-1, with a weak D call TRBD1 (6 bases). V lost 4 bases, J lost 1 base, and 10 bases lay in between. The CDR3 contains 14 residues. Per germline, CDR1 LGHDT and CDR2 YNNKEL (reference sequence). CDR3 in DNA: TGTGCCAGCAGCCTCCCGGACAGGAACACTGAAGCTTTCTTT. It yields the protein CASSLPDRNTEAFF.

V gene TRBV15 combines with J gene TRBJ2-7, with 7 bases matching TRBD1. J gave up 3 bases and V 3 bases, and 2 bases lay outside the gene matches. This CDR3 has 13 residues. CDR1 and CDR2 from the germline V gene are LNHNV and YYDKDF (reference sequence). CDR3 sequence: CATSRGTDYEQYV. Written as DNA, the CDR3 is TGTGCCACCAGCAGGGGGACAGACTACGAGCAGTACGTC.

This chain joins TRBV4-3 and TRBJ2-1, with D hard to call. The V end lost 0 bases, the J end lost 3 bases, and 6 bases lay between the germline ends. CDR1 is LGHNA, CDR2 YSLEER, per germline. This CDR3 has 14 amino acids. The CDR3 is CASSQERSYNEQFF. In DNA form, the CDR3 reads TGCGCCAGCAGCCAAGAACGCAGCTACAATGAGCAGTTCTTC.

This chain joins TRBV18 and TRBJ1-4; TRBD1 might be the D (5 bases). The CDR3 is 14 amino acids. Germline loops: CDR1 KGHSH, CDR2 LQKENI. V lost 3 bases and J 8 bases, leaving 13 bases between the germline ends. Here the CDR3 reads CASSPLGGEEKLFF. CDR3 in DNA: TGTGCCAGCTCACCGTTGGGGGGAGAAGAAAAACTGTTTTTT. Variable domain in full (rest from reference TRBV18 and TRBJ1-4): NAGVMQNPRHLVRRRGQEARLRCSPMKGHSHVYWYRQLPEEGLKFMVYLQKENIIDESGMPKERFSAEFPKEGPSILRIQQVVRGDSAAYFCASSPLGGEEKLFFGSGTQLSVL.

This chain links TRBV15 with TRBJ2-1; 8 bases line up with TRBD2. Germline loops: CDR1 LNHNV, CDR2 YYDKDF (reference sequence). Trimming took 3 bases from V and 7 from J; bases not matched to a gene: 5. The CDR3 runs 14 residues. The chain's CDR3 is CATSRYSGTNEQFF. Here the CDR3 DNA reads TGTGCCACCAGCAGGTATAGCGGGACGAATGAGCAGTTCTTC.

CDR3 protein: CASSQRQGGSGYTF. The CDR3, as DNA: TGTGCCAGCAGCCAACGGCAGGGGGGCTCTGGCTACACCTTC. The gene calls are TRBV7-3 and TRBJ1-2; TRBD1 matches at 7 bases. Per germline, CDR1 SGHTA and CDR2 FQGTGA. V dropped 5 bases and J dropped 7; count of bases not matched to a gene: 10. The CDR3 totals 14 residues.

J is TRBJ1-5 and V is TRBV27; a possible D gene is TRBD1 (5 bases). Germline V lookup: CDR1 MNHEY, CDR2 SMNVEV (reference sequence). Trimming took 4 bases from V and 2 from J, leaving 9 bases between them. This CDR3 contains 14 residues. CDR3 bases: TGTGCCAGCAGTTCCTGGGGCGGCAATCAGCCCCAGCATTTT. This gives the protein CASSSWGGNQPQHF.

The DNA for the CDR3 is TGCAGTGCTAGTCGGAACAGGGGGATTGGCAATCAGCCCCAGCATTTT. It translates to CSASRNRGIGNQPQHF. The J gene is TRBJ1-5, the V gene TRBV20-1; 8 positions match TRBD1. The germline gives CDR1 DFQATT, CDR2 SNEGSKA (reference sequence). Unmatched junction bases numbered 9, after V lost 3 bases and J lost 2 bases. CDR3 length: 16 residues.

The rearrangement uses TRBV7-2 and TRBJ2-7, with 7 bases that match TRBD2. Germline V gives CDR1 SGHTA, CDR2 FQGNSA. The V segment lost 3 bases and the J segment 5 bases; nucleotides outside the gene matches: 10. The length of the CDR3 is 15 residues. The CDR3 reads CASSFIGGGGNEQYF. Written as DNA, the CDR3 is TGTGCCAGCAGCTTCATTGGGGGGGGAGGGAACGAGCAGTACTTC.

This clone was detected only a few times. The chain recombines TRBV14 with TRBJ1-1, with D possibly being TRBD1 (6 bases). Germline CDR1 SGHDN, CDR2 FVKESK. The CDR3 spans 14 residues. Trimming removed 4 bases at V and 5 bases at J, with 14 bases between. The CDR3 is CASSPLGRGTEAFF. CDR3 DNA sequence: TGTGCCAGCAGCCCGCTAGGGAGGGGGACTGAAGCTTTCTTT. Looking up the rest from reference TRBV14 and TRBJ1-1 gives the full variable domain: EAGVTQFPSHSVIEKGQTVTLRCDPISGHDNLYWYRRVMGKEIKFLLHFVKESKQDESGMPNNRFLAERTGGTYSTLKVQPAELEDSGVYFCASSPLGRGTEAFFGQGTRLTVV.

The genes are TRBV2 and TRBJ1-5; no clear D. From germline, CDR1 is SNHLY and CDR2 FYNNEI. The CDR3 totals 14 residues. V shed 7 bases and J shed 2 bases, with 12 bases lying between them. Here the CDR3 DNA reads TGTGCCAGCATCGAGGGTGGGGGCAATCAGCCCCAGCATTTT. Amino acid sequence: CASIEGGGNQPQHF.

This clone was detected once. The chain carries TRBV14 and TRBJ2-7; maybe TRBD2 (5 bases). The CDR3 totals 13 residues. Germline V gene sequence: CDR1 SGHDN, CDR2 FVKESK. The ends were cut back, 1 base at V and 7 bases at J, with 11 bases in the middle. CDR3 sequence (DNA): TGTGCCAGCAGCCAAGGAGCCTTAGCGGAGCAGTACTTC. Protein sequence: CASSQGALAEQYF.

This sequence joins TRBV28 and TRBJ1-1; TRBD1 agrees at 7 bases. V shed 5 bases, J shed 4 bases, and the junction held 7 bases outside the gene matches. The length of the CDR3 is 14 residues. The V gene's germline CDR1 is MDHEN and CDR2 SYDVKM. CDR3 sequence: CASSPRQGSTEAFF. The DNA of the CDR3 is TGTGCCAGCAGTCCCCGACAGGGCTCCACTGAAGCTTTCTTT.

This chain joins TRBV19 and TRBJ2-5; 9 positions match TRBD2. The CDR3 loop spans 15 amino acids. Losses at the gene ends were 3 bases for V and 6 bases for J; bases not matched to a gene: 8. From germline, CDR1 is LNHDA and CDR2 SQIVND (reference sequence). The DNA of the CDR3 is TGTGCCAGTAGTATTTCAGCGGGAGGCAGGCAGACCCAGTACTTC. This translates into CASSISAGGRQTQYF.

The chain employs TRBV25-1 and TRBJ1-2; 7 positions agree with TRBD1. CDR1 is MGHDK, CDR2 SYGVNS, per germline. This CDR3 is built from 13 residues. The J segment lost 3 bases and the V segment lost 6 bases, leaving 4 bases of the junction unmatched. The CDR3 sequence: CASRPTGDYGYTF. CDR3 nucleotide sequence: TGTGCCAGCAGGCCTACAGGGGACTATGGCTACACCTTC.

This chain links TRBV28 with TRBJ1-2, with D hard to call. V was pared by 5 bases and J by 1 base, with 11 bases between. The CDR3 length is 14 residues. The germline V gene has CDR1 MDHEN and CDR2 SYDVKM. The CDR3 region has the DNA TGTGCCAGCAGTGCGCCTACTGATAACTATGGCTACACCTTC. Its translation: CASSAPTDNYGYTF.

With respect to this clone: No conserved phenylalanine or tryptophan ends this CDR3, so it is likely a read error. No DNA is shown, since the ends of the CDR3 on it are uncertain; the CDR3 is the one TCRdb lists. The chain carries TRBV6-4 and TRBJ2-7; the table assigns TRBD2, which was not confirmed against the DNA. The CDR3 spans 12 amino acids, including both terminal residues. Germline V gene lookup returns CDR1 MRHNA and CDR2 SNTAGT. This chain's CDR3 is CASTRPQRPQPP.

V and J are TRBV9 and TRBJ2-7; D possibly corresponds to TRBD1 (5 bases). The CDR3 totals 13 residues. V was trimmed by 4 bases and J by 4 bases, leaving 12 bases between them. Germline loops: CDR1 SGDLS, CDR2 YYNGEE. The CDR3 sequence is CASSTGPKYEQYF. In nucleotides, the CDR3 is TGTGCCAGCAGCACAGGCCCTAAATACGAGCAGTACTTC.

V gene TRBV2 combines with J gene TRBJ1-3, with unresolved D. Trimming left V 11 bases short and J 6 bases short, with 17 bases between. The CDR3 sequence is 13 residues long. Germline V gene data show CDR1 as SNHLY and CDR2 as FYNNEI. Written as DNA, the CDR3 is TGTGCCGGCCGAGGGTATGCGGAAAACACCATATATTTT. Amino acids: CAGRGYAENTIYF.

This sequence joins TRBV19 and TRBJ1-6; TRBD1 matches at 8 bases. Germline V gives CDR1 LNHDA, CDR2 SQIVND (reference sequence). The CDR3 has 15 amino acids. With V trimmed by 9 bases and J by 7 bases, 11 bases remained unmatched. The CDR3: CASDMADRENSPLHF. CDR3 DNA sequence: TGTGCCAGCGATATGGCGGACAGGGAAAATTCACCCCTCCACTTT.

This chain connects TRBV5-1 to TRBJ2-1; 10 bases line up with TRBD2. V was clipped by 2 bases and J by 7 bases; unmatched bases: 12. Germline V gives CDR1 SGHRS, CDR2 YFSETQ. This CDR3 comprises 17 residues. In nucleotides, the CDR3 is TGCGCCAGCAGCTTCCTTCTAGCGGGAGTGTTAAGTAATGAGCAGTTCTTC. Protein sequence: CASSFLLAGVLSNEQFF.

V and J are TRBV2 and TRBJ2-3; maybe TRBD1 (6 bases). This CDR3 has 13 amino acids. With 4 bases removed from V and 4 bases from J, the gap between germline ends came to 9 bases. Germline V CDR1 and CDR2: SNHLY, FYNNEI. DNA for the CDR3: TGTGCCAGCAGTGCAACAGGGCCAGATACGCAGTATTTT. It encodes CASSATGPDTQYF. The full variable domain, rest sourced from reference TRBV2 and TRBJ2-3, is EPEVTQTPSHQVTQMGQEVILRCVPISNHLYFYWYRQILGQKVEFLVSFYNNEISEKSEIFDDQFSVERPDGSNFTLKIRSTKLEDSAMYFCASSATGPDTQYFGPGTRLTVL.

J is TRBJ2-5 and V is TRBV4-3; 11 bases are shared with TRBD1. The CDR3 totals 14 residues. Germline-derived CDR1 and CDR2 are LGHNA and YSLEER. The J segment lost 5 bases and the V segment lost 3 bases, leaving 2 bases of the junction unmatched. The CDR3 reads CASSQDRGRETQYF. The CDR3 coding sequence is TGCGCCAGCAGCCAGGACAGGGGGCGCGAGACCCAGTACTTC.

Remarks on this clone: A much larger clone is a single base away; this may be a read error. The chain joins TRBV3-1 (or the pseudogene TRBV3-2) to TRBJ2-6; possibly TRBD1 for D (5 bases). Per germline, CDR1 LGHDT and CDR2 YNNKEL (reference sequence). The length of the CDR3 is 14 residues. The V and J ends lost 5 bases and 0 bases respectively, with 5 bases between them. CDR3: CASSDSSGANVLTF. The CDR3 DNA sequence: TGTGCCAGCAGCGACAGCTCTGGGGCCAACGTCCTGACTTTC.

This clone was seen only a few times. This chain joins TRBV7-3 and TRBJ1-1; D perhaps matches TRBD1 (5 bases). Germline V CDR1 and CDR2: SGHTA, FQGTGA. CDR3 length: 13 amino acids. V lost 1 base and J lost 2, with 5 bases in between. The CDR3 region has the DNA TGTGCCAGCAGCTTAAGGGGCAACACTGAAGCTTTCTTT. It codes for CASSLRGNTEAFF.

V usage is TRBV2 and J usage is TRBJ2-5; TRBD2 might be the D (5 bases). The CDR3 totals 13 residues. V was cut by 10 bases and J by 5 bases, with 17 bases left in between. The germline gives CDR1 SNHLY, CDR2 FYNNEI. The CDR3 DNA follows: TGTGCCAACGACTTTAATTCGGGGGAGACCCAGTACTTC. It translates to CANDFNSGETQYF.

This clone has more than one count but fewer than ten. The chain employs TRBV7-2 and TRBJ1-5; D is ambiguous. This CDR3 is 13 amino acids long. Per germline, CDR1 SGHTA and CDR2 FQGNSA. V gave up 4 bases and J gave up 2 bases, with 6 bases separating them. This chain's CDR3 is CASSSRGNQPQHF. In DNA, the CDR3 is TGTGCCAGCAGCTCCCGGGGCAATCAGCCCCAGCATTTT.